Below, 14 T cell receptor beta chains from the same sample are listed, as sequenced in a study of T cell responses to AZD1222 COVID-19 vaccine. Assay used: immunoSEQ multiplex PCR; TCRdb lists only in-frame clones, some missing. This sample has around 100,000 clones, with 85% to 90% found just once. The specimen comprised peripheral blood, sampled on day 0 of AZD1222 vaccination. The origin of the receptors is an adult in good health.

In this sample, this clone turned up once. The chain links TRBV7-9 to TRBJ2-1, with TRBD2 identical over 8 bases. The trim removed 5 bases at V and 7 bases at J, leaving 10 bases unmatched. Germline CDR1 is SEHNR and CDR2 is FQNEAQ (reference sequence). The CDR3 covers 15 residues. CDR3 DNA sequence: TGTGCCAGCAGCATACGAGCGGGAGTCTTAAATGAGCAGTTCTTC. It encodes CASSIRAGVLNEQFF.

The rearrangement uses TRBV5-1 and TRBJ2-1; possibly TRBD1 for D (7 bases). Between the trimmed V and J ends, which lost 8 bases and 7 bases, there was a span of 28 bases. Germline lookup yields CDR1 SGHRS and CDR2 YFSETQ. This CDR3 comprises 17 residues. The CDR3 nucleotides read TGCGCCAGTAGTCCGGGGCATCGGAGGGCCAGGGGGAATGAGCAGTTCTTC. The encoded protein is CASSPGHRRARGNEQFF.

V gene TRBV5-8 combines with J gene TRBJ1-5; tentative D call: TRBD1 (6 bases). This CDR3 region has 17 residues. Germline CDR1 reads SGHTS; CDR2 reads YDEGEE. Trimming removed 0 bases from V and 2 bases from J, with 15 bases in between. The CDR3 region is CASSLVRGGFGNQPQHF. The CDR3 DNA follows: TGTGCCAGCAGCTTGGTCAGGGGAGGGTTCGGCAATCAGCCCCAGCATTTT.

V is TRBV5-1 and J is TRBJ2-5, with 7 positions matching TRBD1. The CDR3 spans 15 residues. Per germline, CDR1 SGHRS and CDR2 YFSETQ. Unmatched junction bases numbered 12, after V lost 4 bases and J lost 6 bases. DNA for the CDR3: TGCGCCAGCAGCCCCACGACAGGGACGCTCCAGACCCAGTACTTC. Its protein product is CASSPTTGTLQTQYF.

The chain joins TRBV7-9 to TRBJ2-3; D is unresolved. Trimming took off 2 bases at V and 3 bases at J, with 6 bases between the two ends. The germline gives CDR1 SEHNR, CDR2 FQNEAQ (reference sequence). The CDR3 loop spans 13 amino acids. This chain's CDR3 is CASSLTETDTQYF. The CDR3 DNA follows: TGTGCCAGCAGCTTAACGGAGACAGATACGCAGTATTTT.

The DNA of the CDR3 is TGTGCCAGCAGTTTAGGGGGGGCTAGTGGTTCACCCCTCCACTTT. This codes for CASSLGGASGSPLHF. V gene TRBV28 combines with J gene TRBJ1-6; weak D call: TRBD1 (6 bases). Germline CDR1 reads MDHEN; CDR2 reads SYDVKM. Trimming stripped 2 bases from V and 9 bases from J, with 14 bases between. The CDR3 has 15 amino acids. Combining the CDR3 with reference TRBV28 and TRBJ1-6 gives the whole variable domain DVKVTQSSRYLVKRTGEKVFLECVQDMDHENMFWYRQDPGLGLRLIYFSYDVKMKEKGDIPEGYSVSREKKERFSLILESASTNQTSMYLCASSLGGASGSPLHFGNGTRLTVT.

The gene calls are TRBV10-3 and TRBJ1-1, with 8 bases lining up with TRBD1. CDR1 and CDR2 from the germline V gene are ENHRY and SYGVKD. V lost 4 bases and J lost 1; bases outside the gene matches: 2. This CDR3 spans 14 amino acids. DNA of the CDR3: TGTGCCATCAGTGCGACAGGGGCGAACACTGAAGCTTTCTTT. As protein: CAISATGANTEAFF.

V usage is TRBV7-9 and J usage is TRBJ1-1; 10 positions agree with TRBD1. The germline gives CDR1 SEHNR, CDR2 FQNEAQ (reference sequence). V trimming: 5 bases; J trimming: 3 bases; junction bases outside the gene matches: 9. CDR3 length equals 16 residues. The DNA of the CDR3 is TGTGCCAGCAGCAATGAGCCCGGGACAGGGGACACTGAAGCTTTCTTT. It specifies CASSNEPGTGDTEAFF.

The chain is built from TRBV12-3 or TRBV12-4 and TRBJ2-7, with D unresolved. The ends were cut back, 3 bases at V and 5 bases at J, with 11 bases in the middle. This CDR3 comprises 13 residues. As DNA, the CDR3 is TGTGCCAGCAGTTTTCCAGGCGCCGACGAGCAGTACTTC. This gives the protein CASSFPGADEQYF.

The CDR3 here is CASSIDRWRHEQFF. The CDR3 DNA reads as TGTGCCAGCAGCATCGACAGATGGAGGCATGAGCAGTTCTTC. The V and J genes are TRBV7-2 and TRBJ2-1; D possibly matches TRBD1 or TRBD2 (5 bases each). CDR1 SGHTA and CDR2 FQGNSA come from the germline V gene. The CDR3 covers 14 residues. Between the trimmed V and J ends, which lost 5 bases and 8 bases, there was a span of 16 bases. Combining the CDR3 with reference TRBV7-2 and TRBJ2-1 gives the whole variable domain GAGVSQSPSNKVTEKGKDVELRCDPISGHTALYWYRQSLGQGLEFLIYFQGNSAPDKSGLPSDRFSAERTGGSVSTLTIQRTQQEDSAVYLCASSIDRWRHEQFFGPGTRLTVL.

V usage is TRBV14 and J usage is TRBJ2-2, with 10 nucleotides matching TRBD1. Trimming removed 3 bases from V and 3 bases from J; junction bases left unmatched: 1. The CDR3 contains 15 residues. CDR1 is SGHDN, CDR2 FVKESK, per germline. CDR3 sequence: CASSQGQGYTGELFF. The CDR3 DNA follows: TGTGCCAGCAGCCAGGGACAGGGGTACACCGGGGAGCTGTTTTTT.

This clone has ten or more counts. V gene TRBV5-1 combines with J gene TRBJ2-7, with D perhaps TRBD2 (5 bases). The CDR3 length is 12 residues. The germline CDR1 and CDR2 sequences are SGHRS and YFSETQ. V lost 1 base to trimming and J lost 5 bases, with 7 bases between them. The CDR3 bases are TGCGCCAGCAGCTTGTACGGGAACGAGCAGTACTTC. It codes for CASSLYGNEQYF.

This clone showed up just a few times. In DNA form, the CDR3 reads TGTGCCAGCAGTTACTCAAGGCAGGGAAATGGTGAGCAGTTCTTC. It codes for CASSYSRQGNGEQFF. The rearrangement joins TRBV6-2 or TRBV6-3 to TRBJ2-1; tentative D call: TRBD1 (5 bases). Germline assignment: CDR1 MNHEY and CDR2 SVGEGT. This CDR3 is 15 amino acids long. V was trimmed by 0 bases and J by 9 bases, leaving 15 bases between them.

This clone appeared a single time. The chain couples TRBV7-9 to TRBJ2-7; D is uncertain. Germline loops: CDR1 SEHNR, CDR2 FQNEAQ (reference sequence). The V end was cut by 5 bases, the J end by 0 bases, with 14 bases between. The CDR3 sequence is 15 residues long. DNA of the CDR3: TGTGCCAGCAGCGCCTTAGGAATATCCTCCTACGAGCAGTACTTC. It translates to CASSALGISSYEQYF.